This T cell receptor beta chain stems from a study of blood T cell repertoires in COVID-19. Original data processing: Amplified reference gene primers provided the basis for estimating nucleated cell counts. Clones were sequenced by immunoSEQ multiplex PCR, and TCRdb holds only the in-frame ones, with some missing. Clonal size and the V and J genes are those of that table, whereas D and trimming came from the DNA. This table has 270,000 or so clones, around 93% appearing once. Per the germline V gene, CDR1 is SGHRS and CDR2 is YFSETQ. Trimming removed 4 bases from V and 3 bases from J; junction bases left unmatched: 9. This CDR3 contains 16 residues. The study recruited people aged roughly 18 to 100 years across approximately 23 US areas. Within the 2 weeks before study entry, each person in the exposed group met a COVID-19 case.

The specimen was PBMCs or T cells enriched from blood (not recorded which). The TCR was taken from a middle-aged man who had been exposed to COVID-19. V and J are TRBV5-1 and TRBJ2-7, with TRBD1 matching 11 bases. The CDR3 DNA sequence: TGCGCCAGCAGCCGAGAGCCGGGACAGGGGGGCTACGAGCAGTACTTC. It translates to CASSREPGQGGYEQYF.